The present TCR beta chain was sequenced within a study of shared clonotypes between healthy human individuals. CDR3 length: 17 amino acids. Germline-derived CDR1 and CDR2 are KGHSH and LQKENI. V lost 3 bases to trimming and J lost 4 bases; unmatched junction nucleotides: 9. Findings of the study overall: Rarefaction exposed incomplete sorted-subset sequencing despite large depth.

Assay execution proceeded at the deep level. Methods used by the authors: Junction-only sequences without quality scores came from ImmunoSEQ, so filtering differed. Generated by immunoSEQ multiplex PCR, the TCRdb table keeps only in-frame clones and is missing some. V and J calls and clone size are given by that table; D and trimming were obtained from the DNA. Here the sample spans 330,000 or so clones, 70% to 75% being singletons. Concerning this clone itself: Its specificity is not known.

The source is a man aged 25-45 years in good health. The genes are TRBV18 and TRBJ1-1; 12 bases are shared with TRBD1. The sequenced material came from memory CD4+ T cells sorted from blood. Stated subset: CD45RA-negative fraction. CDR3: CASSPYNLGQGATEAFF. The CDR3 bases are TGTGCCAGCTCACCGTATAATCTGGGACAGGGGGCCACTGAAGCTTTCTTT.